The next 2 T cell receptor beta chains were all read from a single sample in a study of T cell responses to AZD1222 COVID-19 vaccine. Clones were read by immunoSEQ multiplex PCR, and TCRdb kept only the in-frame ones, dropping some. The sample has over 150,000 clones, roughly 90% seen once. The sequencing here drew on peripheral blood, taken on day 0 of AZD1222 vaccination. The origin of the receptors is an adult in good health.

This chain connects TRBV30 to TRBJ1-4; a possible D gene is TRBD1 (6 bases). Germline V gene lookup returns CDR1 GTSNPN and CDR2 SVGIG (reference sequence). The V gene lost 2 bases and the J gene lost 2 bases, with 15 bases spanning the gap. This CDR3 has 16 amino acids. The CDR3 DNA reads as TGTGCCTGGAGTAGGGCAGGGGCCTCGACTAATGAAAAACTGTTTTTT. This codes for CAWSRAGASTNEKLFF.

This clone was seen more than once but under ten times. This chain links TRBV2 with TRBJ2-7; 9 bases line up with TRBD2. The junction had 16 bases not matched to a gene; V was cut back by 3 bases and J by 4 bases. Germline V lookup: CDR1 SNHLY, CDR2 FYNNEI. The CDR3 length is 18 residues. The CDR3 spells CASSDQESGLARRYEQYF. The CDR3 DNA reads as TGTGCCAGCAGTGACCAAGAATCCGGACTAGCGAGGCGGTACGAGCAGTACTTC.